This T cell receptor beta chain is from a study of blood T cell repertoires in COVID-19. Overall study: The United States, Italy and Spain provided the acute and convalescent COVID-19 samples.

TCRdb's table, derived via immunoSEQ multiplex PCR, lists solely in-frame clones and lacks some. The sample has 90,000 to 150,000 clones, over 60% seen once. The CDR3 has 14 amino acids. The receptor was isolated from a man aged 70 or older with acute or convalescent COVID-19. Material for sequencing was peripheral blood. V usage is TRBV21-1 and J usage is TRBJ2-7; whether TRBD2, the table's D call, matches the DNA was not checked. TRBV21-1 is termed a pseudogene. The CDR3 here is CASLTPGLPYEQYF. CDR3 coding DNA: TGTGCCAGCCTGACCCCGGGATTACCTTACGAGCAGTACTTC.